These 8 T cell receptor beta chains were all obtained from the same sample, sequenced in a study of T cells after yellow fever vaccination. TCRdb fed the 5' RACE reads into MiXCR, producing one record per CDR3 protein. The sample includes more than 200,000 distinct CDR3 sequences, around 3.5% of them seen just once. The sample in question was PBMCs, obtained 15 days after the yellow fever booster vaccination. These receptors originate from a man aged 18 to 29 who received the YFV17D yellow fever vaccine.

This clonotype came up many times. The V gene is TRBV7-3, the J gene TRBJ1-3, with no clear D. The CDR3 runs 14 residues. V lost 1 base to trimming and J lost 1 base, with 5 bases between them. Germline-derived CDR1 and CDR2 are SGHTA and FQGTGA. The CDR3 sequence: CASSLSGSGNTIYF. The CDR3 DNA reads as TGTGCCAGCAGCTTAAGTGGATCTGGAAACACCATATATTTT. Combining the CDR3 with reference TRBV7-3 and TRBJ1-3 gives the whole variable domain GAGVSQTPSNKVTEKGKYVELRCDPISGHTALYWYRQSLGQGPEFLIYFQGTGAADDSGLPNDRFFAVRPEGSVSTLKIQRTERGDSAVYLCASSLSGSGNTIYFGEGSWLTVV.

This clonotype was recorded many times. The rearrangement joins TRBV7-3 to TRBJ2-1; 8 nucleotides line up with TRBD2. Trimming removed 6 bases from V and 9 bases from J; junction bases left unmatched: 10. From germline, CDR1 is SGHTA and CDR2 FQGTGA. The CDR3 is 14 residues long. Here the CDR3 reads CASRKKGTSAEQFF. CDR3 bases: TGTGCCAGCAGAAAAAAAGGGACTAGTGCTGAGCAGTTCTTC.

This clonotype has ten or more counts. The chain carries TRBV28 and TRBJ2-6, with TRBD2 matching 8 bases. V dropped 4 bases and J dropped 4; count of bases not matched to a gene: 9. The CDR3 is made up of 17 amino acids. Germline CDR1 is MDHEN and CDR2 is SYDVKM. The CDR3 sequence: CASSSLREGGGANVLTF. In DNA, the CDR3 is TGTGCCAGCAGTTCTCTTCGGGAGGGCGGCGGGGCCAACGTCCTGACTTTC.

In its sample, this clonotype was seen many times. The chain employs TRBV3-1 and TRBJ2-5; 7 nucleotides agree with TRBD1. V lost 3 bases, J lost 4 bases, and 5 bases stayed unmatched. The CDR3 has 14 residues. Germline V CDR1 and CDR2: LGHDT, YNNKEL (reference sequence). The DNA for the CDR3 is TGTGCCAGCAGCCACTTCTACAGGGGAGAGACCCAGTACTTC. Protein: CASSHFYRGETQYF.

The chain is built from TRBV7-2 and TRBJ1-2, with TRBD1 matching 7 bases. V shed 2 bases and J 6 bases; nucleotides not matched to a gene: 6. The germline V gene encodes CDR1 SGHTA and CDR2 FQGNSA. CDR3 length equals 14 residues. CDR3 amino acids: CASSLWTGRDGYTF. The CDR3 DNA is TGTGCCAGCAGCTTATGGACAGGAAGGGATGGCTACACCTTC.

The sample holds many counts of this clonotype. The V and J genes are TRBV30 and TRBJ1-1; 8 bases are a match to TRBD1. CDR3 length equals 15 residues. Trimming removed 2 bases from V and 4 bases from J; junction bases left unmatched: 9. In germline, CDR1 is GTSNPN, CDR2 SVGIG (reference sequence). In nucleotides, the CDR3 is TGTGCCTGGAGTCCCCTTACACAGGGGGGCACTGAAGCTTTCTTT. Its protein is CAWSPLTQGGTEAFF.

This clonotype was seen at least ten times. The chain has TRBV27 and TRBJ1-1; the D gene is possibly TRBD1 (5 bases). The germline CDR1 and CDR2 sequences are MNHEY and SMNVEV (reference sequence). Trimming removed 5 bases from V and 0 bases from J, with 13 bases in between. The CDR3 sequence is 15 residues long. Written as DNA, the CDR3 is TGTGCCAGCAGTCTCGGTAAGGGGATGAACACTGAAGCTTTCTTT. It encodes CASSLGKGMNTEAFF.

This clonotype was observed many times. The rearrangement joins TRBV20-1 to TRBJ2-3; a weak D match, TRBD1 (6 bases). Trimming removed 6 bases at V and 14 bases at J, with 18 bases between. The CDR3 loop spans 11 amino acids. Germline assignment: CDR1 DFQATT and CDR2 SNEGSKA (reference sequence). The CDR3 nucleotides read TGCAGTGCACCGGGACAAAAACGGTGGTATTTT. This sequence encodes CSAPGQKRWYF.